Listed below are T cell receptor beta chains from one sample, sequenced in a study of T-cell reconstitution after alpha-beta-depleted transplantation in children. TCRdb re-analysed the PCR reads in MiXCR, keeping a single row per CDR3 protein. The repertoire consists of some 350,000 distinct CDR3 sequences, with about a tenth occurring once and the leading ten covering roughly 2.5%. This specimen was PBMCs from the stem cell graft donor, taken from the stem cell graft. These receptors were collected from a human donor who donated a stem cell graft to a child with acute lymphoblastic leukemia. CDR3s leave out the opening cysteine and the closing phenylalanine or tryptophan.

j_gene | v_gene | CDR3aa
TRBJ2-4 | TRBV20-1 | SALGPSIQY
TRBJ2-2 | TRBV2 | ASSVREGRSGELF
TRBJ2-2 | TRBV6-2/TRBV6-3 | ASSRTALRNTGELF
TRBJ2-7 | TRBV7-9 | ASTPRTGSSYEQY
TRBJ2-2 | TRBV5-1 | ASSFAGDTGELF
TRBJ2-7 | TRBV12-3/TRBV12-4 | ASRLAVGEQY
TRBJ2-1 | TRBV5-1 | ASSLDGTLEQF
TRBJ2-1 | TRBV20-1 | SAREEGGSYNEQF
TRBJ2-1 | TRBV27 | ASSYAINSYNEQF
TRBJ1-1 | TRBV12-3/TRBV12-4 | ASSLDAGVMNTEAF
TRBJ1-4 | TRBV3-1 | ASSQVEEKLF
TRBJ2-1 | TRBV4-1 | ASSQDGGRAYHEQF
TRBJ2-3 | TRBV7-3 | ASSLSSVTDTQY
TRBJ2-6 | TRBV4-2 | ASSHRDRGSGANVLT
TRBJ1-6 | TRBV4-2 | ASSQVAGTVNSPLH
TRBJ2-1 | TRBV6-2/TRBV6-3 | ASSLLLNPTDPEQF
TRBJ2-7 | TRBV27 | ASSPLGGQTYEQY
TRBJ2-5 | TRBV7-8 | ASSLGSGAQETQY
TRBJ2-1 | TRBV10-3 | AIRGLNEQF
TRBJ2-7 | TRBV18 | ASSPAFYEQY
TRBJ2-7 | TRBV3-1 | ASRSLLAGGPSSYEQY
TRBJ2-1 | TRBV4-2 | ASSQGPLLNNEQF
TRBJ2-7 | TRBV14 | ASSRGTGNYEQY